These T cell receptor beta chains were read from a single sample in a study of identical twins. TCRdb fed the 5' RACE reads into MiXCR, producing one record per CDR3 protein. The sample lists some 260,000 distinct CDR3 sequences, around an eighth occurring once. Sample: memory (CD45RO+) T cells sorted from blood. The receptors come from a woman younger than 35 in good health. CDR3s include the opening cysteine and the closing phenylalanine or tryptophan. Fields, in order: V gene, J gene, D gene, clone size, CDR3 DNA, CDR3 protein. A D gene is named only where the DNA matches it firmly. Size tells how often a clone was seen (once, few, many) or the class of an expanded clone, and some rows leave it out.

TRBV15	TRBJ2-1	TRBD2	NA	TGTGCCACCAGCAGAGATCGAGCGGGAGGGGATGAGCAGTTCTTC	CATSRDRAGGDEQFF
TRBV5-1	TRBJ1-1	TRBD1	few	TGCGCCAGCAGCTTGGCCGACAGGGGGACTGAAGCTTTCTTT	CASSLADRGTEAFF
TRBV10-3	TRBJ2-5	TRBD1	NA	TGTGCCATCAGTGGTACAGGGGTCCAAGAGACCCAGTACTTC	CAISGTGVQETQYF
TRBV6-2/TRBV6-3	TRBJ2-3	TRBD1	NA	TGTGCCAGCAGGTACGGGACAGCCACAGATACGCAGTATTTT	CASRYGTATDTQYF
TRBV7-2	TRBJ2-3	NA	many	TGTGCCAGCAGCTTACGGACTACTCGAGATACGCAGTATTTT	CASSLRTTRDTQYF
TRBV6-1	TRBJ2-3	NA	NA	TGTGCCAGCAGTGGACTTAGAAGTGCAGATACGCAGTATTTT	CASSGLRSADTQYF
TRBV11-2	TRBJ2-7	NA	many	TGTGCCAGCACCACCTTAGCCCAGCGTGAGCAGTACTTC	CASTTLAQREQYF
TRBV7-6	TRBJ2-5	NA	NA	TGTGCCAGCACTACAGGCCCCCAAGAGACCCAGTACTTC	CASTTGPQETQYF
TRBV6-2/TRBV6-3	TRBJ2-1	NA	many	TGTGCCAGCACCTATCTTTTCAGCTCCTACAATGAGCAGTTCTTC	CASTYLFSSYNEQFF
TRBV10-3	TRBJ1-1	NA	few	TGTGCCATCAGTGAGTACGGGCCGAACACTGAAGCTTTCTTT	CAISEYGPNTEAFF
TRBV12-3/TRBV12-4	TRBJ1-5	NA	few	TGTGCCAGCACTTATAGCAATCAGCCCCAGCATTTT	CASTYSNQPQHF
TRBV5-1	TRBJ2-5	TRBD1	NA	TGCGCCAGCAGCCAGGGACAGGGATTGGAGACCCAGTACTTC	CASSQGQGLETQYF
TRBV6-1	TRBJ2-3	TRBD1	few	TGTGCCAGCAGCCTGGACAGGGGGGTTGATACGCAGTATTTT	CASSLDRGVDTQYF
TRBV3-1	TRBJ2-5	NA	many	TGTGCCAGCAGCCAAAGAGGGGAGACCCAGTACTTC	CASSQRGETQYF
TRBV20-1	TRBJ2-4	NA	NA	TGCAGTGCTAGTGGGGGGGCGAACTCAATTCAGTACTTC	CSASGGANSIQYF
TRBV7-2	TRBJ2-5	NA	NA	TGTGCCAGCAGCTCTAACAGACAAGAGACCCAGTACTTC	CASSSNRQETQYF
TRBV5-1	TRBJ2-6	NA	NA	TGCGCCAGCACCTCGGGGGCCTCTGGGGCCAACGTCCTGACTTTC	CASTSGASGANVLTF
TRBV11-2	TRBJ2-6	NA	few	TGTGCCAGCAGCTTAGATGCAGGTGTCACTTCTGGGGCCAACGTCCTGACTTTC	CASSLDAGVTSGANVLTF
TRBV3-1	TRBJ2-5	NA	NA	TGTGCCAGCAGCCAAGTCGTCCAGACCCAGTACTTC	CASSQVVQTQYF
TRBV12-3/TRBV12-4	TRBJ2-7	TRBD2	once	TGTACCTTCTGTTTAGCGCGCAGGGGGTTAGCGGGGGGACTCTACGAGCAGTACTTC	CTFCLARRGLAGGLYEQYF